The present T cell receptor beta chain was sequenced within a study of T cell changes during pregnancy in multiple sclerosis. The table came from immunoSEQ multiplex PCR; TCRdb's copy has only in-frame clones and leaves some out. Of roughly 40,000 clones listed, around 90% are singletons. The J segment lost 3 bases and the V segment lost 6 bases, leaving 5 bases of the junction unmatched. The germline gives CDR1 MNHNS, CDR2 SASEGT. CDR3 length: 14 amino acids. This clonotype originated in a female donor with multiple sclerosis, enrolled in a pregnancy study. The rearrangement links TRBV6-1 to TRBJ2-3; 8 nucleotides agree with TRBD1. The input for sequencing was CD4+ T cells from peripheral blood mononuclear cells, taken before pregnancy. DNA for the CDR3: TGTGCCAGCAGGGACAGGGTGGGGACAGATACGCAGTATTTT. Amino acid sequence: CASRDRVGTDTQYF.